These 2 T cell receptor beta chains were sequenced from one sample in a study of T-cell reconstitution after alpha-beta-depleted transplantation in children. During its preparation, the TCRbeta library received unique molecular identifiers. From the PCR reads, TCRdb called clonotypes with MiXCR, one entry per CDR3 protein. The data show a few hundred thousand distinct CDR3 sequences, 9.7% seen once. Sequencing was performed on PBMCs from the stem cell graft donor, taken from the stem cell graft. The receptors shown here come from a human donor who donated a stem cell graft to a child with SCID.

This clonotype showed up many times. The chain carries TRBV5-5 and TRBJ1-2; possible D gene TRBD1, 5 bases. Germline V gene lookup returns CDR1 SGHKS and CDR2 YYEKEE (reference sequence). V lost 2 bases and J lost 2, with 13 bases in between. This CDR3 is 15 amino acids long. The CDR3 bases are TGTGCCAGCAGCTTTACGACAGATCCCAACTATGGCTACACCTTC. Translating gives CASSFTTDPNYGYTF.

There are many counts of this clonotype. The rearrangement links TRBV5-6 to TRBJ2-2; no reliable D call. Germline CDR1 is SGHDT and CDR2 is YYEEEE. The CDR3 is 12 amino acids. Trimming removed 5 bases from V and 4 bases from J, with 6 bases in between. The CDR3: CASSRFTGELFF. Here the CDR3 DNA reads TGTGCCAGCAGTCGGTTCACCGGGGAGCTGTTTTTT. The full variable domain, rest sourced from reference TRBV5-6 and TRBJ2-2, is DAGVTQSPTHLIKTRGQQVTLRCSPKSGHDTVSWYQQALGQGPQFIFQYYEEEERQRGNFPDRFSGHQFPNYSSELNVNALLLGDSALYLCASSRFTGELFFGEGSRLTVL.